The T cell receptor beta chain described here comes from a study of identical twins. Donors were all healthy Caucasians. A universal primer binding site was introduced by template switching. The final cDNA contained unique molecular identifiers. TCRdb reprocessed the 5' RACE reads with MiXCR, giving one entry per CDR3 protein. The sample carries fewer than 250,000 distinct CDR3 sequences, around 10% recorded once. Points on this clonotype: Its specificity is unknown.

The CDR3 sequence is 14 residues long. In germline, CDR1 is SGHNT, CDR2 YYREEE (reference sequence). The V end lost 1 base, the J end lost 7 bases, and 12 bases lay between the germline ends. Study findings and constraints: The study based its conclusions on cross-sectional statistical analysis and did not follow the same donors. Where out-of-frame alpha sequences were twin-shared, they showed excess low generation probability.

The chain carries TRBV5-4 and TRBJ2-4, with D tentatively TRBD2 (6 bases). Sample: memory (CD45RO+) T cells sorted from blood. The receptor was isolated from a young woman in good health. This chain's CDR3 is CASSLRREPNIQYF. CDR3 in DNA: TGTGCCAGCAGCTTGCGACGGGAGCCCAACATTCAGTACTTC.